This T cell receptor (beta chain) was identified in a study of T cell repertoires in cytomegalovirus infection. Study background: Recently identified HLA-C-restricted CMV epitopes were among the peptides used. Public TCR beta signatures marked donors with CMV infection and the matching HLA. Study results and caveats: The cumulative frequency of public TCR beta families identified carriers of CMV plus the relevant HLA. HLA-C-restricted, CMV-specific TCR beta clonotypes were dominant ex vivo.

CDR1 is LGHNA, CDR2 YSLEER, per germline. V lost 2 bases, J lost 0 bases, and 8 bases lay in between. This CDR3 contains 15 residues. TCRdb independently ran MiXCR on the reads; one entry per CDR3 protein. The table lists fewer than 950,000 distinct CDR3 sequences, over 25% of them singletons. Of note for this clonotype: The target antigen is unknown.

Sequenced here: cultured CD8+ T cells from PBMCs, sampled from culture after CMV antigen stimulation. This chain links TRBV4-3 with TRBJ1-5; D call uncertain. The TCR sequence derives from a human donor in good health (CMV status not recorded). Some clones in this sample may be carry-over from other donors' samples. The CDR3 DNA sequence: TGCGCCAGCAGCCAACGACGGGGTAGCAATCAGCCCCAGCATTTT. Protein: CASSQRRGSNQPQHF.